These T cell receptor beta chains were read from a single sample in a study of OX40 agonist ivuxolimab in advanced cancers. This table comes from immunoSEQ multiplex PCR, and its TCRdb copy is limited to in-frame clones, with some not included. This table has some 150,000 clones, about 92% appearing once. The sample here was CD4+ or CD8+ T cells sorted from blood, taken in a trial of the OX40 agonist ivuxolimab. The source is an adult with an advanced solid tumor such as melanoma, head and neck, liver or kidney cancer. CDR3s include the opening cysteine and the closing phenylalanine or tryptophan. D genes are given only for firm matches. Only some rows state a clone size, as once, few, many or a class for expanded clones.

once - TRBJ1-3 TRBV6-4 CAPEHSGNTIYF TGTGCCCCTGAGCACTCTGGAAACACCATATATTTT
once - TRBJ2-1 TRBV6-5 CASSEINEQFF TGTGCCAGCAGTGAGATCAATGAGCAGTTCTTC
- - TRBJ1-2 TRBV7-2 CASSLGGGGLAYGYTF TGTGCCAGCAGCTTAGGTGGCGGGGGGCTGGCGTATGGCTACACCTTC
- TRBD1 TRBJ2-5 TRBV10-3 CAISVGTVLQETQYF TGTGCCATCAGTGTGGGGACAGTGCTTCAAGAGACCCAGTACTTC
- - TRBJ1-4 TRBV7-3 CASSLRGGNEKLFF TGTGCCAGCAGCTTAAGAGGGGGTAATGAAAAACTGTTTTTT
- TRBD2 TRBJ2-7 TRBV2 CASSGTRIAEQYF TGTGCCAGCAGCGGGACTAGGATTGCCGAGCAGTACTTC
- TRBD1 TRBJ1-2 TRBV5-4 CASSLRDRDYGYTF TGTGCCAGCAGCTTGCGGGACAGGGATTATGGCTACACCTTC
- - TRBJ1-3 TRBV5-4 CASSLEKAYTSGNTIYF TGTGCCAGCAGCTTGGAGAAAGCCTACACCTCTGGAAACACCATATATTTT
- - TRBJ2-5 TRBV5-5 CASSFGATQETQYF TGTGCCAGCAGCTTCGGGGCAACCCAAGAGACCCAGTACTTC
- TRBD1 TRBJ1-1 TRBV7-2 CASSLQGGGTEAFF TGTGCCAGCAGTCTACAGGGGGGAGGCACTGAAGCTTTCTTT
- TRBD2 TRBJ2-3 TRBV7-9 CASSPRIAGATDTQYF TGTGCCAGCAGCCCCAGGATAGCGGGGGCCACAGATACGCAGTATTTT
- - TRBJ2-7 TRBV6-5 CASSPSRAIYEQYF TGTGCCAGCAGTCCGTCGCGGGCGATCTACGAGCAGTACTTC
once TRBD1 TRBJ1-5 TRBV5-6 CASSLGTGASNQPQHF TGTGCCAGCAGCTTGGGGACAGGGGCTAGCAATCAGCCCCAGCATTTT
- - TRBJ2-5 TRBV5-6 CASSRDYQETQYF TGTGCCAGCAGCCGGGACTACCAAGAGACCCAGTACTTC
- - TRBJ1-2 TRBV27 CASSLLWGGGYTF TGTGCCAGCAGTTTATTGTGGGGAGGGGGCTACACCTTC
- TRBD1 TRBJ1-4 TRBV28 CASSPLRDRDSTNEKLFF TGTGCCAGCAGCCCTCTGCGGGACAGGGATTCAACTAATGAAAAACTGTTTTTT
- TRBD1 TRBJ1-6 TRBV11-2 CASSSKDRGNSPLHF TGTGCCAGCAGCTCAAAGGACAGGGGTAATTCACCCCTCCACTTT
few - TRBJ2-3 TRBV28 CASSPPSALTDTQYF TGTGCCAGCAGCCCCCCTAGTGCCCTGACAGATACGCAGTATTTT
- - TRBJ2-4 TRBV27 CASSPRGHGKNIQYF TGTGCCAGCAGCCCCCGGGGGCATGGCAAAAACATTCAGTACTTC
- TRBD2 TRBJ2-7 TRBV29-1 CSVLGLAGTSSYEQYF TGCAGCGTATTAGGACTAGCGGGGACGAGCTCCTACGAGCAGTACTTC
- - TRBJ1-3 TRBV13 CASSPPGGRNTIYF TGTGCCAGCAGCCCCCCCGGGGGTAGAAACACCATATATTTT
- - TRBJ1-5 TRBV18 CASSPRETEGQPQHF TGTGCCAGCTCACCGCGTGAGACAGAGGGGCAGCCCCAGCATTTT
- TRBD1 TRBJ1-2 TRBV4-3 CASSQEEFRTGIYGYTF TGCGCCAGCAGCCAAGAAGAGTTTCGGACAGGAATTTATGGCTACACCTTC
- TRBD1 TRBJ1-4 TRBV7-3 CASSTGGSWAEKLFF TGTGCCAGCAGCACAGGGGGGTCTTGGGCTGAAAAACTGTTTTTT
- - TRBJ1-2 TRBV6-5 CASRLQGGRGYTF TGTGCCAGCAGACTACAGGGTGGTCGTGGCTACACCTTC
- - TRBJ1-1 TRBV28 CASSLFGGANTEAFF TGTGCCAGCAGTTTATTCGGAGGGGCGAACACTGAAGCTTTCTTT
- - TRBJ2-3 TRBV28 CASSFSTDTQYF TGTGCCAGCAGTTTTAGCACAGATACGCAGTATTTT
- TRBD2 TRBJ2-7 TRBV7-6 CASSPRPTREGSYEQYF TGTGCCAGCAGCCCAAGGCCCACAAGGGAGGGTTCCTACGAGCAGTACTTC
- - TRBJ2-1 TRBV10-1 CASRDSYNEQFF TGCGCCAGCAGGGACAGTTACAATGAGCAGTTCTTC
- - TRBJ2-4 TRBV7-2 CASSLGGAKNIQYF TGTGCCAGCAGCTTGGGGGGTGCCAAAAACATTCAGTACTTC
- TRBD2 TRBJ2-3 TRBV4-1 CASSHRTRGRAPDTQYF TGCGCCAGCAGCCACCGGACCCGCGGGAGGGCCCCAGATACGCAGTATTTT
- TRBD2 TRBJ2-1 TRBV5-4 CASSLRLAGYNEQFF TGTGCCAGCAGCTTGCGACTAGCGGGCTACAATGAGCAGTTCTTC
- - TRBJ2-1 TRBV9 CASSVGPDPYNEQFF TGTGCCAGCAGCGTTGGGCCGGACCCCTACAATGAGCAGTTCTTC
- - TRBJ1-2 TRBV19 CASSISRGANYGYTF TGTGCCAGTAGTATCTCCCGCGGTGCGAACTATGGCTACACCTTC
- - TRBJ2-7 TRBV18 CASSQRQSYEQYF TGTGCCAGCTCCCAGAGACAGTCCTACGAGCAGTACTTC
once TRBD1 TRBJ2-3 TRBV4-2 CASSWWDRTDTQYF TGTGCCAGCAGCTGGTGGGACAGGACAGATACGCAGTATTTT
- - TRBJ1-1 TRBV2 CASSEREGTEAFF TGTGCCAGCAGTGAAAGGGAGGGCACTGAAGCTTTCTTT
- - TRBJ1-2 TRBV6-1 CASSERVVYGYTF TGTGCCAGCAGTGAAAGGGTAGTCTATGGCTACACCTTC
- TRBD1 TRBJ1-2 TRBV6-1 CASSRQGAGGYTF TGTGCCAGCAGTCGACAGGGGGCAGGAGGCTACACCTTC
- - TRBJ1-4 TRBV5-1 CASSSEGTQRKLFF TGCGCCAGCAGCTCTGAAGGGACCCAGAGAAAACTGTTTTTT
- - TRBJ1-6 TRBV5-1 CASSSPEPGSPLHF TGCGCCAGCAGCTCACCCGAACCGGGTTCACCCCTCCACTTT
- TRBD1 TRBJ1-2 TRBV6-1 CASSEAPPTTGVGYGYTF TGTGCCAGCAGTGAAGCCCCCCCTACGACAGGGGTGGGCTATGGCTACACCTTC
- - TRBJ1-2 TRBV7-9 CASSPTTGNYGYTF TGTGCCAGCAGCCCCACCACAGGGAACTATGGCTACACCTTC
- TRBD1 TRBJ1-2 TRBV7-2 CASSPQTGVNYGYTF TGTGCCAGCAGCCCACAGACAGGGGTGAACTATGGCTACACCTTC
- TRBD2 TRBJ2-7 TRBV19 CASSIGGLAGAYYEQYF TGTGCCAGTAGTATCGGAGGACTAGCGGGAGCTTACTACGAGCAGTACTTC
- - TRBJ1-1 TRBV9 CASSVGQGRARTEAFF TGTGCCAGCAGCGTAGGCCAGGGAAGAGCGAGGACTGAAGCTTTCTTT
- - TRBJ2-7 TRBV25-1 CASSVRPEGGEQYF TGTGCCAGCAGTGTACGCCCAGAGGGGGGCGAGCAGTACTTC
- - TRBJ2-1 TRBV5-6 CASSKNQVDEQFF TGTGCCAGCAGCAAAAATCAGGTGGATGAGCAGTTCTTC
- - TRBJ2-1 TRBV10-2 CASRGLSGFTNEQFF TGCGCCAGCAGGGGTCTCTCCGGGTTCACCAATGAGCAGTTCTTC
- - TRBJ2-7 TRBV15 CATSRVDVLVEQYF TGTGCCACCAGCAGAGTCGATGTTTTAGTTGAGCAGTACTTC
- - TRBJ1-2 TRBV6-1 CASSSWTAPNYGYTF TGTGCCAGCAGTTCCTGGACAGCACCTAACTATGGCTACACCTTC